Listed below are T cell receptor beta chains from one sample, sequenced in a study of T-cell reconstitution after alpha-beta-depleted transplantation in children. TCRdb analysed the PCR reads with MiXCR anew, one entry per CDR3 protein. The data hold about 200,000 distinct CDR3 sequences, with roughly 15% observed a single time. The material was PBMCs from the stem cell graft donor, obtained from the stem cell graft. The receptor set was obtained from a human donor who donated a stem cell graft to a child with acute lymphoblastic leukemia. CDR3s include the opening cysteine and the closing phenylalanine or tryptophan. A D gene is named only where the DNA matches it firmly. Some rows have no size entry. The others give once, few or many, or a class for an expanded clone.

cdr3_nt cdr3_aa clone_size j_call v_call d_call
TGCGCCAGCAGCTTGCGTTTAGGGACAGATACGCAGTATTTT CASSLRLGTDTQYF many TRBJ2-3 TRBV5-1 NA
TGTGCCATCAGTGAGTCCCCACAGGGGGAGGAGACCCAGTACTTC CAISESPQGEETQYF many TRBJ2-5 TRBV10-3 TRBD1
TGCAGTGCTAGAGATCCAACTAGCGGGAGTTATGAGCAGTTCTTC CSARDPTSGSYEQFF many TRBJ2-1 TRBV20-1 TRBD2
TGCGCCAGCAGTTATAGCGGGAGGGCCTCCGATACGCAGTATTTT CASSYSGRASDTQYF many TRBJ2-3 TRBV5-1 TRBD2
TGTGCCAGCAGTGAACGAGGAGCCATGAACACTGAAGCTTTCTTT CASSERGAMNTEAFF few TRBJ1-1 TRBV6-1 NA
TGTGCCAGCAGCCTAAGTGAGGATCCTCTTATCTACGAGCAGTACTTC CASSLSEDPLIYEQYF few TRBJ2-7 TRBV5-4 NA
TGTGCCAGCAGTTTATCCTCCACGGCGGCAGCCCTCTCCTACGAGCAGTACTTC CASSLSSTAAALSYEQYF few TRBJ2-7 TRBV28 NA
TGCAGTGCTATGCGGGAGGGCCTTTTTTACGAGCAGTACTTC CSAMREGLFYEQYF NA TRBJ2-7 TRBV20-1 TRBD2
TGTGCCAGCTCCCTAGGGGGGAGTTTCAATGAGCAGTTCTTC CASSLGGSFNEQFF few TRBJ2-1 TRBV18 NA
TGTGCCAGCAGTTTAGCGCTAGCGGGCACAGATACGCAGTATTTT CASSLALAGTDTQYF many TRBJ2-3 TRBV12-3/TRBV12-4 TRBD2
TGTGCCAGCAGTTTGAAGGTTTGGAGCACTGAAGCTTTCTTT CASSLKVWSTEAFF NA TRBJ1-1 TRBV12-3/TRBV12-4 NA
TGCGCCAGCAGCTTGGCGACGAACACTGAAGCTTTCTTT CASSLATNTEAFF many TRBJ1-1 TRBV5-1 NA
TGTGCCAGCAGCTCGGGACATGAAGAGACCCAGTACTTC CASSSGHEETQYF NA TRBJ2-5 TRBV6-1 NA
TGCGCCAGCAGCACCGAAGATCAGCGGATCTACGAGCAGTACTTC CASSTEDQRIYEQYF many TRBJ2-7 TRBV5-1 NA
TGCAGTGCTAGAGATCCCCTGGCGAGCACCATATATTTT CSARDPLASTIYF many TRBJ1-3 TRBV20-1 NA
TGCGCCAGCAGCCCCGATGGGTCTCAGCCCCAGCATTTT CASSPDGSQPQHF many TRBJ1-5 TRBV5-1 NA